The following is a T cell receptor beta chain sequence with its context. The antigen this receptor binds is unknown. The sample holds no much larger clone one base away, and base qualities are not on file. This sample was taken from a study of cytomegalovirus exposure and HLA in healthy donors (TCRdb year 2017). Regarding the complete study: An earlier analysis of approximately 640 of the donors reported more than 250 Gb of sequence data and roughly 100 million unique TCR beta sequences from around 200 million T cells. Every discovery cohort repertoire had been produced on one sequencing platform. Both class I and class II loci were covered by HLA typing, at four-digit resolution. The study combined high-throughput TCR immunosequencing, statistical association of individual TCRs with disease status, and machine learning to predict cytomegalovirus infection status. A later genetic analysis took genome-wide SNP genotypes for 398 of the 666 donors and used that subset as a discovery cohort. The T cell repertoires of some 670 subjects were profiled by immunosequencing and related to cytomegalovirus serostatus. Typing coverage differed by locus: A, B, C, DRB1 and DQB1 were typed in roughly 620-640 donors, DQA1 in 522, DPA1 in some 570, and DPB1 in 450 to 480. A few DR-DQ haplotypes were treated as single units for association and clustering because of strong linkage in the cohort. Of the roughly 400 genotyped donors, about 84% fell in the genetic ancestry cluster associated with self-reported Caucasian donors. Rather than using new phenotypic data, the later analysis identified candidate immune exposures from TCR beta sequences and from how often those sequences occurred across donors. A separate validation cohort of roughly 130 different subjects was used in addition to the approximately 670-subject first cohort. Among about 400 genotyped donors of the cohort, an average of around 240,000 unique TCR beta nucleotide sequences was sequenced per donor, of which roughly 18% were non-productive. The study aimed to test whether signatures of past pathogen exposure could be identified by cataloging public T cell receptors. About 320 gigabases of sequencing data and tens of millions of unique TCR sequences were included in an early release covering about 600 HLA-typed donors. Donor age, sex, ethnicity and CMV serostatus were compiled together with the repertoire data. A later analysis re-examined previously published TCR beta repertoires from more than 550 donors and added high-resolution HLA genotyping to investigate patterns of TCR occurrence. In an earlier analysis of a few hundred of the donors, high-throughput TCR beta sequencing was used to judge whether each TCR beta V gene segment behaved as functional or pseudogenic.

The germline V gene specifies SNHLY as CDR1 and FYNNEI as CDR2. The junction carries 15 bases between V and J, which are trimmed by 5 bases and 5 bases respectively. The CDR3 covers 14 residues, taking in both the cysteine and the phenylalanine. Only the CDR3 portion is preserved as DNA: 42 bases, with reading frame beginning at the first base. The cohort comprised approximately 700 healthy bone marrow donors. All cohort members were sampled while nominally healthy, although unrecorded immune exposures were likely present. The donor was CMV seronegative and was included in the group of about 400 seronegative cohort members. A peripheral blood sample was provided by each donor, and peripheral blood mononuclear cells were used for TCR beta sequencing. The Qiagen DNeasy Blood Extraction Kit was used to extract genomic DNA from the blood cell samples. The library was generated by the immunoSEQ multiplex PCR assay. For the multiplex PCR, a mixture combining 60 forward primers for TCR Vbeta segments and 13 reverse primers for TCR Jbeta segments was used. A multiplex PCR assay on genomic DNA amplified the CDR3 region of rearranged TCR beta genes. The amplified TCR beta libraries were sequenced on the Illumina HiSeq System as 87-base-pair reads. The authors' pipeline ran thus. Across the roughly 600 repertoires, a later analysis counted tens of millions of unique TCR beta chains, about 10 million of which were shared by at least two donors. To remove PCR and sequencing errors, raw reads were error-corrected and collapsed into unique sequences using a nearest-neighbor algorithm that merged closely related sequences. Alignment of CDR3 sequences to IMGT reference sequences was used to assign V, D and J gene segments. For a sequence to be retained, at least a six-nucleotide match to both a V gene segment and a J gene segment was required. Rearrangements were called productive when the CDR3 lacked stop codons and stayed in frame with V and J; all others were non-productive. Following IMGT convention, CDR3 was defined as the stretch from the second conserved V-encoded cysteine up to the conserved J-encoded phenylalanine. The earlier analysis of some 580 of the donors excluded any sequence lacking an unambiguous match to a single V gene segment. An earlier analysis of a few hundred of the donors classified V segments as functional when productive rearrangements were above 56.7% and as segregating when the standard deviation between donors was above 5%. A statistical classification framework was developed to diagnose cytomegalovirus status using the catalog of TCR beta chain sequences. In a later analysis, V and J genes were assigned by comparing TCR nucleotide sequences against IMGT/GENE-DB human TR gene sequences. The TCRdist pipeline was used in a later analysis to assign CDR3 sequences and most-parsimonious VDJ recombination scenarios. In a later analysis, each TCR beta chain was defined by its CDR3 amino acid sequence together with its V-gene family, and reads lacking a unique V-gene family were excluded. As a way to deal with suspected cross-contamination and a sequencing artifact, a later analysis dropped more than 500 nucleotide sequences that were highly shared and had low generation probability. In a later analysis, a clonal expansion index was calculated for each public chain from normalized within-repertoire ranks of inferred template counts. In a later analysis, generation probabilities were computed using a VDJ recombination model fitted to out-of-frame rearrangements, and the results were checked against IGoR. A later analysis scored TCR-TCR, TCR-HLA and TCR-CMV co-occurrence with hypergeometric tests, applying a repertoire-size bias correction to TCR pairs. To estimate false discovery rates, a later analysis permuted the HLA or CMV assignments 20 times. In a later analysis, co-occurring TCRs were grouped with DBSCAN, and TCRdist sequence similarity was added when clustering was performed within HLA-allele-positive subsets. Repertoires with fewer than 30,000 or more than 120,000 public chains were left out of co-occurrence clustering, as were about 5 repertoires with anomalous nucleotide sharing. TCRdb retrieved this table from immuneACCESS and kept in-frame rearrangements only. Not all clones are present; in checked studies, unresolved V genes account for under half, and no reason is known for the remainder. V, J and clone size reflect that table, while D and trimming were determined from the DNA. Recorded for this sample are some 180,000 clones; about 88% of them occurred a single time. The ten most abundant clones make up more than 0.2% of the sample.

Points the paper makes about the study in general: According to a later analysis, most CMV-associated TCR beta chains appeared to be HLA-restricted, and the HLA associations seemed to be driven largely by CMV exposure. In both the original and validation cohorts, the classifier was reported to diagnose cytomegalovirus status with high specificity and sensitivity. Approximately 18 rarely observed V segments, including chromosome 9 orphons, were excluded from the earlier analysis of a few hundred of the donors because counts were too low. The presence/absence analyses assumed that sequencing depth was roughly uniform across donors, and that assumption may not be true. A few of the identified cytomegalovirus-associated TCR beta chains were confirmed in vitro to be specific for cytomegalovirus antigens. A further reported finding was that TCR beta sequences accurately predicted the HLA-A and HLA-B alleles for most subjects in the first cohort. Most TCR sequences were seen in very few donors, while some public TCRs were found in many individuals. Correlated functional status among segregating V segments might be attributable to linkage disequilibrium, but an unknown experimental factor could not be ruled out. According to a later genetic analysis, donors in an Asian-associated ancestry cluster had fewer N-insertions in productive TCRs than the approximately 670-donor mean. A cluster of highly shared sequence variants was judged likely to represent a technical artifact of the sequencing pipeline. The 87-base-pair reads could not distinguish some IMGT-functional V segments, including TRBV6-2 and TRBV6-3, so those segments were excluded. According to a later analysis, parvovirus B19, influenza, CMV and Epstein-Barr virus appeared linked to several top co-occurrence clusters. A total of 150 or so TCR beta chains were listed by the study as associated with cytomegalovirus. Broadly in line with IMGT annotations, most TCR beta V segments showed up in productive rearrangements about 87% or about 30% of the time in an earlier analysis of 450 to 750 of the donors. According to the authors, the approach could potentially be generalized to other disease states and immunological phenotypes. At a false discovery rate of 0.05, a later analysis linked 15,000 to 20,000 TCR beta sequences to specific HLA alleles. Assigning TCR associations to individual alleles was difficult when HLA alleles, especially DR and DQ, strongly co-occurred. In a later analysis, HLA-associated TCR beta chains showed more clonal expansion and lower generation probabilities than non-associated chains that were equally common. In a later analysis, the rate of TCR association differed among HLA loci, with DRB1 alleles having the most associated TCRs and HLA-C alleles having the fewest. In this cohort, only TCR beta chains were sequenced, and detectable features were limited by the absence of alpha or paired-chain data. The only immune exposure information available for the cohort was CMV serostatus. In a later genetic analysis, a missense DCLRE1C variant was associated with V-gene and J-gene trimming of TCR beta chains, and the association was replicated in an independent cohort. HLA typing was unavailable for some donors at each locus, so association tests used only the typed subset.

The chain is made from TRBV2 and TRBJ2-5; no D gene call is confident. Source material: PBMCs. The sequence was collected from a girl in the first two years of life in good health and CMV-seronegative. The bases are TGTGCCAGCAGTCCGGCTTCGGGTAGGGAGACCCAGTACTTC. Translated, it gives CASSPASGRETQYF.